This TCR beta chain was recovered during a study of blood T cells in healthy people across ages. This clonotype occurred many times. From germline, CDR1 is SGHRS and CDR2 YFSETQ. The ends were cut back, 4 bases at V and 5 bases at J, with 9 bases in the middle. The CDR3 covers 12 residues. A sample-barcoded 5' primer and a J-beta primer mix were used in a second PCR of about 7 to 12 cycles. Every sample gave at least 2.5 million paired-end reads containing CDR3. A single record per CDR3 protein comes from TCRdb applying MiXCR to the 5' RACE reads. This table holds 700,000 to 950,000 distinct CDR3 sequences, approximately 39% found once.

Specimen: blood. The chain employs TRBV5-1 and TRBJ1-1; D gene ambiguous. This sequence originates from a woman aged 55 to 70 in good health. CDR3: CASSLVGTEAFF. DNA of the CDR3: TGCGCCAGCAGCCTGGTCGGAACTGAAGCTTTCTTT.